These 30 T cell receptor beta chains came from one sample sequenced in a study of shared clonotypes between healthy human individuals. The assay was immunoSEQ multiplex PCR, and TCRdb's table has in-frame clones only and misses some. The sample holds 2.3 million or so clones, about 92% seen once. Sequencing was carried out using naive CD4+ T cells from PBMCs. Sample subset: CD45RA+ positively selected. These receptors were obtained from a man between 18 and 29 years old in good health. Some clones in this sample may be carry-over from other donors' samples.

The gene calls are TRBV5-5 and TRBJ1-2, with D unresolved. Germline V gene data show CDR1 as SGHKS and CDR2 as YYEKEE (reference sequence). The CDR3 spans 12 residues. V shed 1 base and J shed 4 bases, with 5 bases lying between them. The CDR3 protein is CASSLIGYGYTF. CDR3 in DNA: TGTGCCAGCAGCTTGATCGGCTATGGCTACACCTTC.

This rearrangement joins TRBV5-1 to TRBJ2-3, with TRBD2 identical over 7 bases. The V gene end was trimmed by 0 bases and the J gene end by 1 base; junction bases not matched to a gene: 2. In germline, CDR1 is SGHRS, CDR2 YFSETQ. The CDR3 runs to 15 residues. CDR3 sequence: CASSLGDYRTDTQYF. The CDR3 region has the DNA TGCGCCAGCAGCTTGGGGGACTACCGCACAGATACGCAGTATTTT.

For this clone: This same CDR3 is encoded by further DNA sequences in the sample. This sequence joins TRBV7-2 and TRBJ2-7; 12 nucleotides agree with TRBD2. The germline CDR1 and CDR2 sequences are SGHTA and FQGNSA. The CDR3 is 15 amino acids. The V gene end was trimmed by 5 bases and the J gene end by 4 bases; junction bases not matched to a gene: 6. CDR3 protein: CASSETSGRSYEQYF. The CDR3 nucleotides read TGTGCCAGCAGCGAGACTAGCGGGAGATCTTACGAGCAGTACTTC.

The chain links TRBV5-1 to TRBJ2-1; 8 bases match TRBD2. The CDR3 spans 16 residues. Germline V gene data show CDR1 as SGHRS and CDR2 as YFSETQ. V lost 1 base, J lost 7 bases, and 10 bases stayed unmatched. The CDR3 bases are TGCGCCAGCAGCTTGACTGCTGGACTAGCTGCGAATGAGCAGTTCTTC. Encoded protein: CASSLTAGLAANEQFF.

The chain recombines TRBV7-9 with TRBJ2-5, with 9 nucleotides matching TRBD1. Unmatched junction bases numbered 4, after V lost 5 bases and J lost 3 bases. There are 14 residues in the CDR3. CDR1 SEHNR and CDR2 FQNEAQ come from the germline V gene (reference sequence). This chain's CDR3 is CASSPWTGEETQYF. The CDR3 nucleotides read TGTGCCAGCAGCCCCTGGACAGGGGAAGAGACCCAGTACTTC.

The chain employs TRBV28 and TRBJ1-2; 7 bases align to TRBD1. CDR3 length: 15 amino acids. Germline lookup yields CDR1 MDHEN and CDR2 SYDVKM. V lost 6 bases, J lost 0 bases, and 7 bases stayed unmatched. The CDR3 loop reads CASSSTGYSNYGYTF. The CDR3 DNA reads TGTGCCAGCAGCTCGACAGGGTATTCTAACTATGGCTACACCTTC.

The J gene is TRBJ1-1, the V gene TRBV30; no clear D. The ends were cut back, 1 base at V and 7 bases at J, with 22 bases in the middle. Germline V gives CDR1 GTSNPN, CDR2 SVGIG (reference sequence). This CDR3 has 16 amino acids. CDR3 in amino acids: CAWSGEKWEEVFEAFF. Here the CDR3 DNA reads TGTGCCTGGAGTGGGGAAAAGTGGGAGGAGGTATTTGAAGCTTTCTTT.

Note on this clone: This sample includes further DNA sequences coding for the same CDR3. The J gene is TRBJ2-7, the V gene TRBV28; TRBD1 aligns across 11 bases. CDR1 is MDHEN, CDR2 SYDVKM, per germline. V lost 6 bases to trimming and J lost 4 bases; unmatched junction nucleotides: 5. The CDR3 has 14 amino acids. The CDR3 DNA sequence: TGTGCCAGCAGGCGGACAGGGGGCAGTTACGAGCAGTACTTC. As protein: CASRRTGGSYEQYF.

This chain joins TRBV7-2 and TRBJ1-1, with D possibly matching TRBD1 (5 bases). In germline, CDR1 is SGHTA, CDR2 FQGNSA. The CDR3 loop spans 12 amino acids. V was clipped by 6 bases and J by 7 bases, with 12 bases between them. This CDR3 is CASSLTGVEAFF. The CDR3 nucleotides read TGTGCCAGCAGTTTAACAGGTGTTGAAGCTTTCTTT.

The rearrangement links TRBV28 to TRBJ1-2, with no clear D. CDR1 is MDHEN and CDR2 is SYDVKM in the germline V gene. The CDR3 contains 13 residues. Trimming shortened V by 5 bases and J by 7 bases, and 14 bases separated the two germline ends. The CDR3 DNA reads TGTGCCAGCAGTCCGCGGCCCTCTCTTGGCTACACCTTC. This gives the protein CASSPRPSLGYTF.

The V and J genes are TRBV9 and TRBJ1-2, with a possible D match to TRBD1 (5 bases). The CDR3 sequence is 15 residues long. CDR1 and CDR2 (germline): SGDLS, YYNGEE. With 0 bases removed from V and 9 bases from J, the gap between germline ends came to 18 bases. The DNA for the CDR3 is TGTGCCAGCAGCGTAGTTGGGCGAGGGGCAATTAGCTACACCTTC. Its protein is CASSVVGRGAISYTF.

The V and J genes are TRBV28 and TRBJ1-5; D not certain. The CDR3 is made up of 13 amino acids. CDR1 MDHEN and CDR2 SYDVKM come from the germline V gene. Deletions cut 4 bases from V and 5 bases from J, with 9 bases between. The CDR3 region is CASSSGIYQPQHF. DNA of the CDR3: TGTGCCAGCAGTTCTGGAATATATCAGCCCCAGCATTTT.

This chain joins TRBV7-2 and TRBJ2-5; 12 nucleotides align to TRBD2. V shed 5 bases, J shed 5 bases, and the junction held 12 bases outside the gene matches. The CDR3 totals 17 residues. Germline V lookup: CDR1 SGHTA, CDR2 FQGNSA. The CDR3 region has the DNA TGTGCCAGCAGCAGAGATCGGACTAGCGGGATGAGGGAGACCCAGTACTTC. It yields the protein CASSRDRTSGMRETQYF.

Only one count was recorded for this clone. The chain employs TRBV5-4 and TRBJ2-1; TRBD2 matches at 10 bases. Trimming at V came to 4 bases and at J to 2 bases, leaving 6 bases not matched to a gene. CDR1 and CDR2 (germline): SGHNT, YYREEE (reference sequence). CDR3 length: 16 amino acids. The CDR3 nucleotides read TGTGCCAGCAGCCCCGACCTAGCGGGGGCCTACAATGAGCAGTTCTTC. Protein: CASSPDLAGAYNEQFF.

V usage is TRBV10-3 and J usage is TRBJ1-2; perhaps TRBD1 as D (6 bases). The CDR3 covers 16 residues. Trimming pared 5 bases from V and 2 bases from J, leaving 18 bases between. Germline V gene lookup returns CDR1 ENHRY and CDR2 SYGVKD. Written as DNA, the CDR3 is TGTGCCATCAGTATACAAGGGGGGTCCCTCAACTATGGCTACACCTTC. This codes for CAISIQGGSLNYGYTF.

To note about this clone: Distinct nucleotide sequences in the sample also encode this CDR3. The chain recombines TRBV4-2 with TRBJ1-3, with a tentative D call TRBD1 (5 bases). Trimming pared 6 bases from V and 1 base from J, leaving 10 bases between. Germline loops: CDR1 LGHNA, CDR2 YNFKEQ. The CDR3 has 14 residues. As DNA, the CDR3 is TGTGCCAGCAGTCGGGGGGGGTCTGGAAACACCATATATTTT. Amino acids: CASSRGGSGNTIYF.

This chain connects TRBV4-1 to TRBJ2-2; no definite D call. CDR3 length: 12 amino acids. Germline V lookup: CDR1 MGHRA, CDR2 YSYEKL. Trimming removed 4 bases at V and 3 bases at J, with 3 bases between. CDR3 DNA sequence: TGCGCCAGCAGCCCTGACACCGGGGAGCTGTTTTTT. It translates to CASSPDTGELFF.

The gene calls are TRBV5-6 and TRBJ2-5; perhaps TRBD1 as D (6 bases). The V gene's germline CDR1 is SGHDT and CDR2 YYEEEE. CDR3 size: 13 residues. V was cut by 0 bases and J by 11 bases, with 14 bases left in between. The CDR3 nucleotides read TGTGCCAGCAGCTTGGGCGGACCTGACAGGCAGTACTTC. Amino acids: CASSLGGPDRQYF.

The chain carries TRBV27 and TRBJ2-1; D gene unclear. CDR3 size: 12 residues. The V end lost 3 bases, the J end lost 10 bases, and 10 bases lay between the germline ends. Germline-derived CDR1 and CDR2 are MNHEY and SMNVEV (reference sequence). In DNA, the CDR3 is TGTGCCAGCAGTTTTGAACGTTCGGAGCAGTTCTTC. Amino acid sequence: CASSFERSEQFF.

The chain links TRBV18 to TRBJ2-3; D is unresolved. The length of the CDR3 is 16 residues. Germline V CDR1 and CDR2: KGHSH, LQKENI. V dropped 0 bases and J dropped 1 base, with 11 bases sitting between them. CDR3 nucleotide sequence: TGTGCCAGCTCACCACCGGCGACATACCGCACAGATACGCAGTATTTT. It codes for CASSPPATYRTDTQYF.

Only a few counts were recorded for this clone. This sample also contains other DNA sequences that code for the same CDR3. The gene calls are TRBV7-3 and TRBJ2-5, with 9 bases matching TRBD1. Germline lookup yields CDR1 SGHTA and CDR2 FQGTGA. The ends lost 3 bases at V and 4 bases at J; junction bases unmatched: 0. This CDR3 is 13 amino acids long. CDR3 region: CASSLDRGETQYF. The DNA of the CDR3 is TGTGCCAGCAGCTTGGACAGGGGAGAGACCCAGTACTTC.

V is TRBV27 and J is TRBJ2-2, with D unresolved. With 4 bases removed from V and 1 base from J, the gap between germline ends came to 7 bases. The CDR3 contains 14 residues. CDR1 is MNHEY and CDR2 is SMNVEV in the germline V gene (reference sequence). Written as DNA, the CDR3 is TGTGCCAGCAGTTACTCAGGGAACACCGGGGAGCTGTTTTTT. Translating it yields CASSYSGNTGELFF.

The chain links TRBV9 to TRBJ2-7; the D gene could be TRBD1 or TRBD2 (6 bases each). The V gene's germline CDR1 is SGDLS and CDR2 YYNGEE. With 6 bases removed from V and 0 bases from J, the gap between germline ends came to 16 bases. There are 15 residues in the CDR3. Written as DNA, the CDR3 is TGTGCCAGCAACCGAGGAGGGGACAACTCCTACGAGCAGTACTTC. Protein: CASNRGGDNSYEQYF.

This chain joins TRBV7-2 and TRBJ2-7, with D possibly being TRBD2 (6 bases). Between the trimmed V and J ends, which lost 6 bases and 4 bases, there was a span of 10 bases. Germline V CDR1 and CDR2: SGHTA, FQGNSA. CDR3 size: 12 residues. CDR3 DNA: TGTGCCAGCAGTCCTCGGGGGTACGAGCAGTACTTC. Translation gives CASSPRGYEQYF.

The chain has TRBV11-3 and TRBJ2-2; D gene unclear. V dropped 5 bases and J dropped 4 bases, with 8 bases sitting between them. Germline CDR1 and CDR2: SGHNT and YENEEA. This CDR3 has 13 amino acids. The CDR3 loop is CASSPIGTGELFF. For the CDR3, the DNA is TGTGCCAGCAGCCCCATAGGCACCGGGGAGCTGTTTTTT.

The J gene is TRBJ1-1, the V gene TRBV9; tentatively, D is TRBD1 (5 bases). The germline V gene encodes CDR1 SGDLS and CDR2 YYNGEE. The CDR3 has 16 amino acids. V was shortened by 0 bases and J by 1 base, with 13 bases between the two germline ends. CDR3 residues: CASSVGLTGTNTEAFF. The CDR3 region has the DNA TGTGCCAGCAGCGTAGGGTTAACGGGGACGAACACTGAAGCTTTCTTT.

This rearrangement joins TRBV5-4 to TRBJ2-2; tentatively, D is TRBD1 (6 bases). CDR1 SGHNT and CDR2 YYREEE come from the germline V gene (reference sequence). V lost 1 base and J lost 5, with 12 bases in between. The CDR3 totals 15 residues. In DNA, the CDR3 is TGTGCCAGCAGCTTGACACAGGGCGGAACCGGGGAGCTGTTTTTT. Residues: CASSLTQGGTGELFF.

J is TRBJ2-2 and V is TRBV4-1, with D hard to call. From germline, CDR1 is MGHRA and CDR2 YSYEKL. Trimming removed 1 base at V and 4 bases at J, with 7 bases between. The CDR3 contains 14 residues. CDR3 sequence reads: CASSQAQRTGELFF. The CDR3 DNA follows: TGCGCCAGCAGCCAAGCCCAACGCACCGGGGAGCTGTTTTTT.

The rearrangement joins TRBV7-9 to TRBJ2-5; D remains ambiguous. V shed 2 bases and J shed 2 bases, with 15 bases lying between them. The CDR3 totals 16 residues. Per the germline V gene, CDR1 is SEHNR and CDR2 is FQNEAQ (reference sequence). DNA of the CDR3: TGTGCCAGCAGCTTAATTACGAGCTGGGAACAAGAGACCCAGTACTTC. It yields the protein CASSLITSWEQETQYF.

This chain connects TRBV19 to TRBJ2-3; 7 positions agree with TRBD2. Germline assignment: CDR1 LNHDA and CDR2 SQIVND (reference sequence). This CDR3 has 18 residues. With V trimmed by 5 bases and J by 4 bases, 18 bases remained unmatched. The CDR3 DNA follows: TGTGCCAGTAGTCCCGCGTGGGGGAGGGCCAAAGGAGCAGATACGCAGTATTTT. Protein: CASSPAWGRAKGADTQYF.